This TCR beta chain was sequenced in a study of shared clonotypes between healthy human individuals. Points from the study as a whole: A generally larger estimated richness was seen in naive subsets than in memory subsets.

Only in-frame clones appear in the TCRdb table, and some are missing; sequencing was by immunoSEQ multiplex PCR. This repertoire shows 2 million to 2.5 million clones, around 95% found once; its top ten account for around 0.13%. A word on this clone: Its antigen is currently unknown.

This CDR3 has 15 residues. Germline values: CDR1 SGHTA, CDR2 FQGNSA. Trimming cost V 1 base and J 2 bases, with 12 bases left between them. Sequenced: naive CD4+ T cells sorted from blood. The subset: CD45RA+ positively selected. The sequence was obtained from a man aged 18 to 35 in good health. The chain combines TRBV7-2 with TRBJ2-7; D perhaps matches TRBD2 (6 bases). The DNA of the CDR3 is TGTGCCAGCAGCTTAGGGGGACTGAAGACCTACGAGCAGTACTTC. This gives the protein CASSLGGLKTYEQYF.